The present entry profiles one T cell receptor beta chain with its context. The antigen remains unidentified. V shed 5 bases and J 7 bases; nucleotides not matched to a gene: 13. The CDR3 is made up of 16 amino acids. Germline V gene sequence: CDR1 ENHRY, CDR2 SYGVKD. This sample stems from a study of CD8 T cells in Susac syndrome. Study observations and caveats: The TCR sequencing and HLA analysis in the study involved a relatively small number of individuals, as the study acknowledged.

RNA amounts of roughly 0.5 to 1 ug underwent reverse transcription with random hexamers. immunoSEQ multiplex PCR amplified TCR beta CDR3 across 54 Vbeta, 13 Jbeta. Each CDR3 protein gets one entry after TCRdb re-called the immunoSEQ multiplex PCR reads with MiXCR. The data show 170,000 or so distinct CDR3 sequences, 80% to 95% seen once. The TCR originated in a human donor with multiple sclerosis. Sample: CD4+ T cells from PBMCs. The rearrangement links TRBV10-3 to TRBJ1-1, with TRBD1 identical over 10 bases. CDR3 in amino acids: CAISNNLPGQGLEAFF. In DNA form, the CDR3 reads TGTGCCATCAGTAATAATTTGCCGGGACAGGGGCTTGAAGCTTTCTTT.